These 19 T cell receptor beta chains came from one sample sequenced in a study of blood T cells in healthy people across ages. The second PCR ran roughly 7 to 12 cycles with a sample-barcoded 5' primer and J-beta primers. One entry per CDR3 protein results from TCRdb running MiXCR on the 5' RACE reads. The sample has roughly 860,000 distinct CDR3 sequences, 55% to 65% seen once. The sequencing sample was made of blood. The origin of the receptors is a man aged 25 to 40 in good health.

This clonotype was seen only a few times. The chain carries TRBV29-1 and TRBJ2-3; D uncertain. Trimming cost V 0 bases and J 4 bases, with 14 bases left between them. The CDR3 covers 15 residues. The germline gives CDR1 SQVTM, CDR2 ANQGSEA. The CDR3 protein is CSVEDSLGVSDTQYF. The CDR3 nucleotides are TGCAGCGTTGAAGATTCCCTTGGGGTTTCAGATACGCAGTATTTT.

The chain joins TRBV9 to TRBJ2-3; 12 bases map to TRBD1. CDR1 is SGDLS, CDR2 YYNGEE, per germline. V was clipped by 3 bases and J by 1 base; unmatched bases: 3. CDR3 length equals 16 residues. The CDR3 sequence: CASSAGTGGRTDTQYF. DNA for the CDR3: TGTGCCAGCAGCGCAGGGACAGGGGGCCGCACAGATACGCAGTATTTT. The variable domain in full, with the rest retrieved from reference TRBV9 and TRBJ2-3, is DSGVTQTPKHLITATGQRVTLRCSPRSGDLSVYWYQQSLDQGLQFLIQYYNGEERAKGNILERFSAQQFPDLHSELNLSSLELGDSALYFCASSAGTGGRTDTQYFGPGTRLTVL.

The V call is TRBV7-9, the J call TRBJ2-5, with D possibly TRBD1 on 6 matching bases. This CDR3 has 15 residues. Trimming stripped 5 bases from V and 5 bases from J, with 18 bases between. Germline CDR1 SEHNR, CDR2 FQNEAQ (reference sequence). The CDR3 protein is CASSGPDSRGETQYF. CDR3 nucleotide sequence: TGTGCCAGCAGCGGCCCGGACAGTCGCGGGGAGACCCAGTACTTC.

The gene calls are TRBV27 and TRBJ2-5; perhaps D is TRBD1 or TRBD2 (6 bases each). Germline V lookup: CDR1 MNHEY, CDR2 SMNVEV (reference sequence). With 1 base removed from V and 3 bases from J, the gap between germline ends came to 12 bases. There are 15 residues in the CDR3. The CDR3 DNA sequence: TGTGCCAGCAGTTTATTCTGGGGGGCGGAAGAGACCCAGTACTTC. Protein: CASSLFWGAEETQYF.

V usage is TRBV9 and J usage is TRBJ2-1; D is tentatively TRBD1 or TRBD2 (5 bases each). Between the trimmed V and J ends, which lost 4 bases and 9 bases, there was a span of 17 bases. CDR3 size: 14 residues. Germline CDR1 SGDLS, CDR2 YYNGEE. CDR3 protein: CASSPEAGMVEQFF. CDR3 sequence (DNA): TGTGCCAGCAGCCCGGAGGCAGGGATGGTTGAGCAGTTCTTC.

This clonotype was recorded once. The CDR3: CASSQTIPYEQYF. In DNA form, the CDR3 reads TGCGCCAGCAGCCAAACGATTCCCTACGAGCAGTACTTC. The chain recombines TRBV4-3 with TRBJ2-7; no reliable D call. Germline values: CDR1 LGHNA, CDR2 YSLEER. Trimming cost V 2 bases and J 2 bases, with 7 bases left between them. The CDR3 is 13 residues long.

The chain joins TRBV20-1 to TRBJ2-3; D possibly corresponds to TRBD2 (7 bases). The V gene lost 7 bases and the J gene lost 6 bases, with 17 bases spanning the gap. The germline gives CDR1 DFQATT, CDR2 SNEGSKA (reference sequence). The CDR3 runs 13 residues. The CDR3 reads CSVPGRGADTQYF. The DNA for the CDR3 is TGCAGTGTACCGGGCCGGGGGGCTGATACGCAGTATTTT.

The chain carries TRBV7-2 and TRBJ2-7; 10 bases are a match to TRBD2. This CDR3 spans 15 amino acids. Losses at the gene ends were 5 bases for V and 3 bases for J; bases not matched to a gene: 7. The germline CDR1 and CDR2 sequences are SGHTA and FQGNSA. Here the CDR3 reads CASSLSSGGLYEQYF. Here the CDR3 DNA reads TGTGCCAGCAGCCTGTCTAGCGGGGGCCTCTACGAGCAGTACTTC.

This sequence joins TRBV9 and TRBJ1-1; D gene ambiguous. Germline lookup yields CDR1 SGDLS and CDR2 YYNGEE. V was pared by 0 bases and J by 11 bases, with 20 bases between. CDR3 length: 15 amino acids. The CDR3 DNA reads TGTGCCAGCAGCGTAGTAGAGACCCAGTACCCTGGCGCTTTCTTT. Residues: CASSVVETQYPGAFF. Combining the CDR3 with reference TRBV9 and TRBJ1-1 gives the whole variable domain DSGVTQTPKHLITATGQRVTLRCSPRSGDLSVYWYQQSLDQGLQFLIQYYNGEERAKGNILERFSAQQFPDLHSELNLSSLELGDSALYFCASSVVETQYPGAFFGQGTRLTVV.

This clonotype showed up just a few times. The chain is built from TRBV4-2 and TRBJ1-1; 8 nucleotides align to TRBD1. The CDR3 consists of 15 residues. Germline assignment: CDR1 LGHNA and CDR2 YNFKEQ. V trimming: 4 bases; J trimming: 1 base; junction bases outside the gene matches: 5. CDR3 loop: CASSRRTGRNTEAFF. The CDR3 DNA sequence: TGTGCCAGCAGCCGACGGACAGGGCGGAACACTGAAGCTTTCTTT.

This sequence joins TRBV11-2 and TRBJ2-7; TRBD2 matches at 12 bases. The V gene end was trimmed by 5 bases and the J gene end by 5 bases; junction bases not matched to a gene: 10. This CDR3 has 16 amino acids. Per germline, CDR1 SGHAT and CDR2 FQNNGV. CDR3 protein: CASSLSTPSGGDEQYF. CDR3 bases: TGTGCCAGCAGCCTAAGCACCCCTAGCGGGGGGGACGAGCAGTACTTC.

This clonotype was recorded a few times. The chain joins TRBV29-1 to TRBJ2-3; D unresolved. With 1 base removed from V and 1 base from J, the gap between germline ends came to 6 bases. CDR1 and CDR2 (germline): SQVTM, ANQGSEA. The CDR3 is made up of 13 amino acids. As DNA, the CDR3 is TGCAGCGTTGAAGGACTGCGCACAGATACGCAGTATTTT. Translation gives CSVEGLRTDTQYF.

V and J are TRBV12-3 or TRBV12-4 and TRBJ2-4, with no clear D. This CDR3 is built from 13 residues. V was pared by 3 bases and J by 8 bases, with 11 bases between. In DNA form, the CDR3 reads TGTGCCAGCAGTTTTAATTCGGTTGACATTCAGTACTTC. Translating it yields CASSFNSVDIQYF.

The sample holds one count of this clonotype. The CDR3 protein is CASSSTLDRGAPEAFF. Here the CDR3 DNA reads TGTGCCAGCAGTTCGACTTTGGACAGGGGGGCCCCTGAAGCTTTCTTT. The V gene is TRBV6-2 or TRBV6-3, the J gene TRBJ1-1, with 10 positions matching TRBD1. The CDR3 is made up of 16 amino acids. Trimming at V came to 4 bases and at J to 6 bases, leaving 11 bases not matched to a gene. Germline V gives CDR1 MNHEY, CDR2 SVGEGT.

This clonotype was detected a few times. This chain uses TRBV3-1 with TRBJ2-2; D possibly uses TRBD1 or TRBD2 (5 bases each). Germline lookup yields CDR1 LGHDT and CDR2 YNNKEL (reference sequence). With 4 bases removed from V and 8 bases from J, the gap between germline ends came to 17 bases. This CDR3 has 15 amino acids. The CDR3 spells CASSLPGTFGGELFF. The CDR3 nucleotides read TGTGCCAGCAGCCTACCTGGGACCTTCGGGGGGGAGCTGTTTTTT.

This clonotype was seen only once. The chain recombines TRBV10-3 with TRBJ2-3; no clear D gene. There are 15 residues in the CDR3. V lost 4 bases and J 4 bases, leaving 15 bases between the germline ends. The germline V gene has CDR1 ENHRY and CDR2 SYGVKD. CDR3 residues: CAISGRGRFADTQYF. CDR3 bases: TGTGCCATCAGTGGTCGTGGACGTTTCGCAGATACGCAGTATTTT.

The chain recombines TRBV7-2 with TRBJ2-5; D may be TRBD2 (5 bases). The CDR3 is 12 amino acids. Germline CDR1 reads SGHTA; CDR2 reads FQGNSA. V lost 5 bases and J 4 bases, leaving 8 bases between the germline ends. The CDR3 reads CASSTGSETQYF. DNA of the CDR3: TGTGCCAGCAGCACGGGGTCAGAGACCCAGTACTTC.

This clonotype was observed once. V is TRBV12-3 or TRBV12-4 and J is TRBJ1-5; D gene ambiguous. Trimming shortened V by 6 bases and J by 7 bases, and 13 bases separated the two germline ends. There are 13 residues in the CDR3. The CDR3: CASREGVGQPQHF. In DNA, the CDR3 is TGTGCCAGCAGAGAGGGTGTCGGCCAGCCCCAGCATTTT.

V is TRBV25-1 and J is TRBJ1-2; no clear D. Germline loops: CDR1 MGHDK, CDR2 SYGVNS. The CDR3 has 13 amino acids. The V and J ends lost 2 bases and 1 base respectively, with 5 bases between them. CDR3 loop: CASSEKFNYGYTF. The CDR3, as DNA: TGTGCCAGCAGTGAAAAGTTTAACTATGGCTACACCTTC.